This T cell receptor (beta chain) comes out of a study of cytomegalovirus exposure and HLA in healthy donors (dated by TCRdb to between 2016 and 2019). About the study as a whole: According to an earlier analysis of several hundred of the donors, some 180 million T cells yielded over 100 million unique TCR beta sequences and 276 Gb of sequence data. Roughly five DR-DQ haplotypes were handled as single units for association and clustering because linkage in the cohort was strong. To decide whether each TCR beta V gene segment behaved as functional or pseudogenic, an earlier analysis of some 580 of the donors relied on high-throughput TCR beta sequencing. The study aimed to test whether signatures of past pathogen exposure could be identified by cataloging public T cell receptors. In the later analysis, no new phenotypic data were used to find candidate immune exposures; instead, reliance was placed on TCR beta sequences and their occurrence across donors. The number of typed donors differed by locus: about 620-640 for A, B, C, DRB1 and DQB1; 500 to 550 for DQA1; 606 for DPA1; and some 450 for DPB1. Among the approximately 430 genotyped donors, about 85% belonged to the genetic ancestry cluster associated with self-reported Caucasian donors. Donor age, sex, ethnicity and CMV serostatus were collected together with the repertoire data. In addition to the first cohort of approximately 670 subjects, a separate validation cohort of approximately 130 different subjects was used. The study profiled the T cell repertoires of approximately 700 subjects by immunosequencing and related them to cytomegalovirus serostatus. To predict cytomegalovirus infection status, the study combined high-throughput TCR immunosequencing, statistical association of individual TCRs with disease status, and machine learning. Both class I and class II loci were covered by HLA typing, at four-digit resolution. Approximately 330 gigabases of sequencing data and 70 million to 100 million unique TCR sequences made up an early release that covered fewer than 650 HLA-typed donors. Among 398 genotyped donors of the cohort, an average of 235,054 unique TCR beta nucleotide sequences were sequenced per donor, roughly 18% of them non-productive. All discovery cohort repertoires had been generated using a single sequencing platform. A later analysis re-analyzed previously published TCR beta repertoires from approximately 700 donors and added high-resolution HLA genotyping to study TCR occurrence patterns. A later genetic analysis used genome-wide SNP genotypes for 398 of the 666 donors, treating that subset as a discovery cohort.

As regards this clone: Its binding antigen is unknown. Per-nucleotide qualities are absent, and no much larger clonotype sits a single base away.

Points the paper makes about the study in general: At a false discovery rate of 0.05, a later analysis linked 16,000 or so TCR beta sequences to specific HLA alleles. Because counts were too low, 15 to 20 rarely observed V segments, including chromosome 9 orphons, were excluded from the earlier analysis of some 590 of the donors. According to a later analysis, parvovirus B19, influenza, CMV and Epstein-Barr virus appeared linked to several top co-occurrence clusters. V-gene and J-gene trimming of TCR beta chains was associated with a missense DCLRE1C variant in a later genetic analysis, and the association was replicated in an independent cohort. A cluster of highly shared sequence variants was judged likely to represent a technical artifact of the sequencing pipeline. A further reported finding was that TCR beta sequences accurately predicted the HLA-A and HLA-B alleles for most subjects in the first cohort. While some public TCRs were present in many individuals, most TCR sequences turned up only very rarely across donors. According to a later analysis, TCR association rates differed among HLA loci, with DRB1 alleles showing the most associated TCRs and HLA-C alleles showing the fewest. In the study, some 160 TCR beta chains were listed as associated with cytomegalovirus. For the cohort, immune exposure information was limited to CMV serostatus. Broadly in line with IMGT annotations, most TCR beta V segments showed up in productive rearrangements about 87% or about 30% of the time in an earlier analysis of several hundred of the donors. In vitro tests confirmed that a few of the cytomegalovirus-associated TCR beta chains recognize cytomegalovirus antigens. Correlated functional status among segregating V segments might reflect linkage disequilibrium, but an unknown experimental factor could not be ruled out. The classifier was reported to diagnose cytomegalovirus status with high specificity and sensitivity in both the original cohort and the validation cohort. In this cohort, only TCR beta chains were sequenced, and detectable features were limited by the absence of alpha or paired-chain data. According to a later genetic analysis, donors in an Asian-associated ancestry cluster had fewer N-insertions in productive TCRs than the approximately 650-donor mean. Some IMGT-functional V segments, including TRBV6-2 and TRBV6-3, could not be told apart with the 87-base-pair reads, so those segments were excluded. Presence/absence analyses assumed roughly uniform sequencing depth across donors, an assumption that may not hold. The authors suggested that the approach could potentially be extended to other disease states and immunological phenotypes. A later analysis found that most CMV-associated TCR beta chains appeared HLA-restricted, with HLA associations seemingly driven largely by CMV exposure. In a later analysis, HLA-associated TCR beta chains were found to be more clonally expanded and to have lower generation probabilities than equally common non-associated chains. Strong co-occurrence of HLA alleles, especially DR and DQ, made assigning TCR associations to individual alleles difficult. Because HLA typing was unavailable for some donors at each locus, only the typed subset was used in association tests.

The cohort consisted of 670 or so healthy bone marrow donors. All cohort members were sampled while nominally healthy, although unrecorded immune exposures were likely present. The donor was CMV seronegative and was included in the group of hundreds of seronegative cohort members. Each donor provided a peripheral blood sample, and peripheral blood mononuclear cells were used for TCR beta sequencing. Genomic DNA extraction from the blood cell samples was performed with the Qiagen DNeasy Blood Extraction Kit. Libraries were made using the immunoSEQ multiplex PCR assay. The multiplex PCR relied on a mix of 60 forward primers for TCR Vbeta segments and 13 reverse primers for TCR Jbeta segments. The CDR3 region of rearranged TCR beta genes was amplified from genomic DNA with a multiplex PCR assay. Amplified TCR beta libraries were sequenced as 87-base-pair reads on the Illumina HiSeq System. The original pipeline was this. A later analysis tallied around 82 million unique TCR beta chains across the 610 or so repertoires, and around 9.9 million of those chains were shared by two or more donors. Raw reads were error-corrected and collapsed into unique sequences by a nearest-neighbor algorithm in which closely related sequences were merged to remove PCR and sequencing errors. CDR3 sequences were aligned to IMGT reference sequences to assign V, D and J gene segments. For a sequence to be retained, at least a six-nucleotide match to both a V gene segment and a J gene segment was required. Rearrangements were classified as productive when the CDR3 lacked stop codons and remained in frame with V and J, and all other rearrangements were classified as non-productive. Following IMGT convention, CDR3 was defined as the stretch from the second conserved V-encoded cysteine up to the conserved J-encoded phenylalanine. The earlier analysis of fewer than 700 of the donors excluded sequences that lacked an unambiguous match to a single V gene segment. An earlier analysis of roughly 590 of the donors called V segments functional above 56.7% productive rearrangements and segregating when the between-donor standard deviation exceeded 5%. To diagnose cytomegalovirus status from the catalog of TCR beta chain sequences, a statistical classification framework was built. In a later analysis, V and J genes were assigned by comparing TCR nucleotide sequences against IMGT/GENE-DB human TR gene sequences. In a later analysis, CDR3 sequences and most-parsimonious VDJ recombination scenarios were assigned using the TCRdist pipeline. In a later analysis, each TCR beta chain was defined by its CDR3 amino acid sequence together with its V-gene family, and reads lacking a unique V-gene family were excluded. As a way to deal with suspected cross-contamination and a sequencing artifact, a later analysis dropped approximately 570 nucleotide sequences that were highly shared and had low generation probability. For each public chain, a later analysis derived a clonal expansion index from normalized ranks of inferred template counts within each repertoire. A later analysis computed generation probabilities with a VDJ recombination model fitted to out-of-frame rearrangements, and checked the results against IGoR. Hypergeometric tests were used in a later analysis to score TCR-TCR, TCR-HLA and TCR-CMV co-occurrence, with a repertoire-size bias correction applied to the TCR pairs. In a later analysis, false discovery rates were estimated by permuting HLA or CMV assignments 20 times. A later analysis grouped co-occurring TCRs with DBSCAN, adding TCRdist sequence similarity when clustering within HLA-allele-positive subsets. Repertoires with fewer than 30,000 or more than 120,000 public chains, plus five repertoires with anomalous nucleotide sharing, were excluded from co-occurrence clustering. TCRdb provides this immuneACCESS table in a form limited to in-frame rearrangements. Some clones are lacking; in checked studies, under half of them reflect an unresolved V gene, and why the rest are absent is not known. Clone size and the V and J calls come from that table; the DNA yielded D and trimming. This sample comprises more than 150,000 clones, around 80% of them detected only once. Of the sample, under 2.5% is held by the ten largest clones.

Germline trimming amounts to 6 bases on V and 2 bases on J, with 7 as the count of junction bases outside the gene matches. The CDR3 holds 14 amino acids from the cysteine to the phenylalanine. Of the read, only the CDR3 DNA is kept; its 42 bases are in frame from base 1. Reading the germline V gene gives CDR1 KGHSH and CDR2 LQKENI. Sequencing was done on a sample of PBMCs. Recombination linked TRBV18 to TRBJ2-7; a stretch of 7 junction bases matches TRBD2. This clonotype was obtained from a woman aged 25 to 39 in good health and CMV-seronegative. The DNA is as follows: TGTGCCAGCTCCAGCGGAGCGGGACCCTACGAGCAGTACTTC. Its product reads: CASSSGAGPYEQYF.